One and the same sample provided the 17 T cell receptor beta chains below, sequenced in a study of T cells expressing NK-cell markers. TCRdb processed the 5' RACE reads again and assigns one entry to each CDR3 protein, with no DNA. Recorded for this sample: over 250,000 distinct CDR3 sequences. The sample consisted of blood T cells: a sorted CD56 or NKG2C T cell subset, CD4+ or CD8+ T cells, or bulk PBMC T cells (not recorded which). The receptors stem from a woman aged 18 to 69 in good health.

By frequency, this clonotype registers medium-sized. This chain connects TRBV7-2 to TRBJ2-5. This CDR3 spans 14 amino acids. CDR1 and CDR2 from the germline V gene are SGHTA and FQGNSA. The CDR3 spells CASSLSLAQETQYF.

The chain uses TRBV20-1 and TRBJ2-3; there is no DNA to check the TCRdb D call of TRBD1. Germline CDR1 reads DFQATT; CDR2 reads SNEGSKA (reference sequence). The CDR3 is made up of 12 amino acids. CDR3 residues: CSAWDGHQPAYF.

The gene calls are TRBV12-3 or TRBV12-4 and TRBJ2-3; TCRdb lists TRBD1, though no DNA is available to test this call. The CDR3 length is 17 residues. The CDR3: CASSLAPAGAPTDTQYF.

V is TRBV5-1 and J is TRBJ1-6; TCRdb reports TRBD1, a call that lacks DNA to check it against. CDR3 size: 16 residues. Per the germline V gene, CDR1 is SGHRS and CDR2 is YFSETQ. The CDR3 loop is CASSLVVGAPNSPLHF.

The chain combines TRBV4-2 with TRBJ2-5; the TCRdb D gene call, TRBD2, has no DNA to confirm it. Germline V gene lookup returns CDR1 LGHNA and CDR2 YNFKEQ. The length of the CDR3 is 15 residues. CDR3 protein: CASSQVESVSGTQYF.

The V gene is TRBV7-9, the J gene TRBJ1-1; no DNA is available, so the TRBD1 call from TCRdb remains unchecked. Germline CDR1 reads SEHNR; CDR2 reads FQNEAQ (reference sequence). The CDR3 sequence is 13 residues long. CDR3 in amino acids: CATRGGVNTEAFF.

Here the CDR3 reads CASSFPGNQEKLFF. V and J are TRBV7-2 and TRBJ1-4; TCRdb reports TRBD1, a call that lacks DNA to check it against. This CDR3 region has 14 residues. Per germline, CDR1 SGHTA and CDR2 FQGNSA.

The chain recombines TRBV7-2 with TRBJ2-3; TCRdb returns TRBD1, unconfirmable since there is no DNA. Germline V gene data show CDR1 as SGHTA and CDR2 as FQGNSA. The CDR3 totals 14 residues. CDR3 in amino acids: CASSRRGHADTQYF.

This chain links TRBV30 with TRBJ1-1; no DNA is available, so the TRBD1 call from TCRdb remains unchecked. The germline V gene encodes CDR1 GTSNPN and CDR2 SVGIG (reference sequence). The CDR3 is 11 amino acids. CDR3 region: CAWRGDTEAFF.

The chain recombines TRBV7-9 with TRBJ1-2; there is no DNA to check the TCRdb D call of TRBD1. From germline, CDR1 is SEHNR and CDR2 FQNEAQ (reference sequence). This CDR3 spans 14 amino acids. The CDR3: CASSAVGGHYGYTF.

The V gene is TRBV20-1, the J gene TRBJ2-3; TCRdb names TRBD1, which stays unverified in the absence of DNA. Germline-derived CDR1 and CDR2 are DFQATT and SNEGSKA (reference sequence). The CDR3 is 15 residues long. CDR3 region: CSAGPDRDRTDTQYF.

This chain joins TRBV20-1 and TRBJ2-7; TCRdb's D call, TRBD1, is unchecked because there is no DNA. The CDR3 length is 13 residues. Germline V gives CDR1 DFQATT, CDR2 SNEGSKA (reference sequence). Here the CDR3 reads CSATGGGRPEQYF.

The chain employs TRBV20-1 and TRBJ2-4; TCRdb proposes TRBD2, but this gene call is untestable without DNA. The germline V gene has CDR1 DFQATT and CDR2 SNEGSKA (reference sequence). The CDR3 covers 16 residues. The CDR3 loop reads CSGPGTSGFSKNIQYF.

CDR3 region: CASSSTGLGSYNEQFF. The genes are TRBV28 and TRBJ2-1; the TRBD1 assignment by TCRdb is unverifiable without DNA. The CDR3 loop spans 16 amino acids. CDR1 and CDR2 (germline): MDHEN, SYDVKM.

The chain recombines TRBV3-1 with TRBJ2-7; the D gene TCRdb calls, TRBD1, cannot be checked with no DNA. This CDR3 has 17 amino acids. Germline V gives CDR1 LGHDT, CDR2 YNNKEL (reference sequence). The CDR3 sequence: CASSHGKRGVSSYEQYF.

The gene calls are TRBV6-5 and TRBJ1-1. CDR1 and CDR2 from the germline V gene are MNHEY and SVGAGI. The CDR3 spans 14 residues. CDR3 residues: CASSYAPTDTEAFF.

This chain connects TRBV7-2 to TRBJ2-7; TCRdb's D gene call, TRBD2, goes unchecked for lack of DNA. Per germline, CDR1 SGHTA and CDR2 FQGNSA. The length of the CDR3 is 18 residues. The CDR3 is CASSLSGGGHRGYYEQYF.